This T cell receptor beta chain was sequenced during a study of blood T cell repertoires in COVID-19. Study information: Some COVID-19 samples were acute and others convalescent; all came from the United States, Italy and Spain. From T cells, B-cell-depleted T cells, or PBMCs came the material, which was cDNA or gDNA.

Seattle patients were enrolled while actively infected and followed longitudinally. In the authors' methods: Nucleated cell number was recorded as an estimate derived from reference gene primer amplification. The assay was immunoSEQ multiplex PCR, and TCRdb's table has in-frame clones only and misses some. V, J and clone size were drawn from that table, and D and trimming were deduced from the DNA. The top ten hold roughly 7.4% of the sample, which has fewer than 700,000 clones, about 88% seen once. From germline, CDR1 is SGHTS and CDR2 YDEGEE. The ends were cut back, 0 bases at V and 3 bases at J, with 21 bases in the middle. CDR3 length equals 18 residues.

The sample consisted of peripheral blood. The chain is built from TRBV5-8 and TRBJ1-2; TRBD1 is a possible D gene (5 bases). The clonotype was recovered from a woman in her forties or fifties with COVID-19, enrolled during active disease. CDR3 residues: CASSLEGVSLQLDYGYTF. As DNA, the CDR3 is TGTGCCAGCAGCTTGGAAGGGGTATCCCTCCAACTCGACTATGGCTACACCTTC.